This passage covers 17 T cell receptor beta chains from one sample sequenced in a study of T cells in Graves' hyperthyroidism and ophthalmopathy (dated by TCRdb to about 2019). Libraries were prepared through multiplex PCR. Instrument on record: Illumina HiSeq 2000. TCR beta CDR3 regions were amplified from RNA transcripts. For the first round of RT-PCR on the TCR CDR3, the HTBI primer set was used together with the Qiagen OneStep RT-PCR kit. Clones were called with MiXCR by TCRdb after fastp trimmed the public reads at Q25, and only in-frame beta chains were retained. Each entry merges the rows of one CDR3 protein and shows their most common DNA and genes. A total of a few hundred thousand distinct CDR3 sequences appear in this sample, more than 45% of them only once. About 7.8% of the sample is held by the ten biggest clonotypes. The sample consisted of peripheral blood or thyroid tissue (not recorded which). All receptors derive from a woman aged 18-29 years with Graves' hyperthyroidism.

DNA for the CDR3: TGTGCCAGCAGTACCGACAGGGCCTTCTATGGCTACACCTTC. This encodes CASSTDRAFYGYTF. The chain joins TRBV28 to TRBJ1-2; 7 nucleotides align to TRBD1. CDR3 size: 14 residues. The J segment lost 4 bases and the V segment lost 5 bases, leaving 7 bases of the junction unmatched. Per the germline V gene, CDR1 is MDHEN and CDR2 is SYDVKM.

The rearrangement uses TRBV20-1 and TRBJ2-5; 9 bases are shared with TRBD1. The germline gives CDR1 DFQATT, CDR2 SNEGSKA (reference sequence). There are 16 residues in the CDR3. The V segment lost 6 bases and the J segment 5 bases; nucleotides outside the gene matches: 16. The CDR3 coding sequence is TGCAGTGCGCCCCGATCTGGGACAGGGTATACGGAGACCCAGTACTTC. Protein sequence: CSAPRSGTGYTETQYF.

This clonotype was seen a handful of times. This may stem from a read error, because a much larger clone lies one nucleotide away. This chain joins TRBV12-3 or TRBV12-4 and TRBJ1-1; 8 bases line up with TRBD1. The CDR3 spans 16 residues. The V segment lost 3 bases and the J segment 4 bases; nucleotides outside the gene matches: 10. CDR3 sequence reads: CASSFGSGGMSTEAFF. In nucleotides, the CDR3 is TGTGCCAGCAGTTTTGGTTCAGGGGGCATGAGCACTGAAGCTTTCTTT.

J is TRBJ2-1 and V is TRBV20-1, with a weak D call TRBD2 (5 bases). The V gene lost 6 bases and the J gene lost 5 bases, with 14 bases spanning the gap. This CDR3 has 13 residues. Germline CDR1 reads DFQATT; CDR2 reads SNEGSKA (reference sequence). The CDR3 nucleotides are TGCAGTGCCGAGGGTAGGAGGAACAATGAGCAGTTCTTC. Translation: CSAEGRRNNEQFF.

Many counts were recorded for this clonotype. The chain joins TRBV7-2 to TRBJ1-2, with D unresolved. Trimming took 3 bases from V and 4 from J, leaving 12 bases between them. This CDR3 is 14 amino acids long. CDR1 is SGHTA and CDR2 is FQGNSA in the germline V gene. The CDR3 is CASSLGREGYGYTF. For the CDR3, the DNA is TGTGCCAGCAGCTTGGGAAGGGAGGGCTATGGCTACACCTTC.

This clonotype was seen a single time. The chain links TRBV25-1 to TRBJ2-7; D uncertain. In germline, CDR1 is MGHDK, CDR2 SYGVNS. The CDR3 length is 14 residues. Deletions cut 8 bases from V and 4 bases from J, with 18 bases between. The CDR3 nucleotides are TGTGCCAGCGTTGTGGTTGGACCGTTTTACGAGCAGTACTTC. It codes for CASVVVGPFYEQYF.

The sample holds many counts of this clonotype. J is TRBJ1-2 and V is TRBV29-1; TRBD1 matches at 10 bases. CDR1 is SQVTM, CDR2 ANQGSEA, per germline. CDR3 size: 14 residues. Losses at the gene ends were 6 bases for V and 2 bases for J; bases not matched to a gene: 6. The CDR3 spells CSVVRQGANYGYTF. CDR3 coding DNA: TGCAGCGTGGTTCGACAGGGGGCGAACTATGGCTACACCTTC.

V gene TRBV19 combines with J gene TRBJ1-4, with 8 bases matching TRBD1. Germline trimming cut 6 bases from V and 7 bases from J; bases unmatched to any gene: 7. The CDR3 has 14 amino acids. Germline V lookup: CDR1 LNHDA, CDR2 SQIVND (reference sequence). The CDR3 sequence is CASRTQGAGEKLFF. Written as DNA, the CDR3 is TGTGCCAGTAGGACCCAGGGGGCCGGTGAAAAACTGTTTTTT.

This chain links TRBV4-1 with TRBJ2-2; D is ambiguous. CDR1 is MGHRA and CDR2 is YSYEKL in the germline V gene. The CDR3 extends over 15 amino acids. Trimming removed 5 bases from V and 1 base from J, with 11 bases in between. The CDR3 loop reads CASSDVNMNTGELFF. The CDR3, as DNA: TGCGCCAGCAGCGACGTGAATATGAACACCGGGGAGCTGTTTTTT.

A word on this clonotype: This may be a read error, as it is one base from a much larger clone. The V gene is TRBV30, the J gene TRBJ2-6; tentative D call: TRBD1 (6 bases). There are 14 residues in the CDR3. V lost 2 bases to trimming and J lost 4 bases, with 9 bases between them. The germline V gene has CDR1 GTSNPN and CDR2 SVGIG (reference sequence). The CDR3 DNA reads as TGTGCCTGGAGTAAGGGGGACGGGGCCAACGTCCTGACTTTC. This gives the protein CAWSKGDGANVLTF.

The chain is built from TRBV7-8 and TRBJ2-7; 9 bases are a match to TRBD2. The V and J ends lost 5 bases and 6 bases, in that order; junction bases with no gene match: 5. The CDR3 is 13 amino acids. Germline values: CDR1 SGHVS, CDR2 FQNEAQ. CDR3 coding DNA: TGTGCCAGCAGCGTCAGGACTAGCGTCGAGCAGTACTTC. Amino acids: CASSVRTSVEQYF. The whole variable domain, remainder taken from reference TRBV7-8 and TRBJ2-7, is GAGVSQSPRYKVAKRGQDVALRCDPISGHVSLFWYQQALGQGPEFLTYFQNEAQLDKSGLPSDRFFAERPEGSVSTLKIQRTQQEDSAVYLCASSVRTSVEQYFGPGTRLTVT.

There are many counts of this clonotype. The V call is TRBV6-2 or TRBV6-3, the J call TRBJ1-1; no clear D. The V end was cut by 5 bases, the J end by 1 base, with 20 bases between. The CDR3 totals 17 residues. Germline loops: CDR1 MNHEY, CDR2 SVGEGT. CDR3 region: CASSPLQFAAANTEAFF. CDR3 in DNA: TGTGCCAGCAGTCCACTACAGTTCGCAGCGGCGAACACTGAAGCTTTCTTT.

In DNA, the CDR3 is TGTGCCAGCACCTTTAGTGGGACTGAAGCTTTCTTT. Protein sequence: CASTFSGTEAFF. This rearrangement joins TRBV7-3 to TRBJ1-1, with D uncertain. From germline, CDR1 is SGHTA and CDR2 FQGTGA. Trimming left V 7 bases short and J 5 bases short, with 11 bases between. The CDR3 has 12 residues.

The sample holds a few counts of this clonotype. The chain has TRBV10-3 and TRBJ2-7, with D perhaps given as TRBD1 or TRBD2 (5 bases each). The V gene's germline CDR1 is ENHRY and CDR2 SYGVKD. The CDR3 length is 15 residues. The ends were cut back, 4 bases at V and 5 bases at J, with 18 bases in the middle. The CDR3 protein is CAISVAGTRLDEQYF. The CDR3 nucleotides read TGTGCCATCAGTGTGGCCGGGACGAGATTGGACGAGCAGTACTTC.

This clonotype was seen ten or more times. The CDR3 region has the DNA TGTGCCAGCAGTTACTCACACTCTGGAAACACCATATATTTT. The encoded protein is CASSYSHSGNTIYF. This sequence joins TRBV6-5 and TRBJ1-3; unclear D gene. This CDR3 is 14 amino acids long. Germline V gives CDR1 MNHEY, CDR2 SVGAGI. V was shortened by 0 bases and J by 0 bases, with 3 bases between the two germline ends.

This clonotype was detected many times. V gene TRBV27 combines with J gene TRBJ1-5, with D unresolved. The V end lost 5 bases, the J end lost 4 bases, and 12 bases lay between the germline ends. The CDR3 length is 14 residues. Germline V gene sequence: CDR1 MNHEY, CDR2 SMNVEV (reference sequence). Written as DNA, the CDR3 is TGTGCCAGCAGTCGAAGAGGCCGGAATCAGCCCCAGCATTTT. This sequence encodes CASSRRGRNQPQHF.

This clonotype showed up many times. The CDR3 region is CASSSDGNSPLHF. The CDR3 DNA follows: TGTGCCAGCAGCTCAGACGGGAATTCACCCCTCCACTTT. V usage is TRBV7-6 and J usage is TRBJ1-6; D gene unclear. This CDR3 has 13 residues. Trimming pared 4 bases from V and 7 bases from J, leaving 8 bases between. Germline CDR1 reads SGHVS; CDR2 reads FNYEAQ.